This T cell receptor beta chain was recorded in a study of post-analysis software for immune sequencing data. This clonotype was seen a few times. The antigen is undetermined. Included in the TCR beta cDNA libraries were unique molecular identifiers. Each CDR3 protein gets one entry after TCRdb re-called the PCR reads with MiXCR. Of roughly 400,000 distinct CDR3 sequences in the sample, more than 30% were seen once. This CDR3 is built from 17 residues. Germline CDR1 and CDR2: MNHNS and SASEGT. Trimming left V 1 base short and J 1 base short, with 14 bases between. Notes on the study in general: The normalized Chao1 diversity of multiple sclerosis patients was significantly lower than that of controls. TRBV5-6, TRBV5-1 and TRBV20-1 were among a handful of TRBV segments more frequent in patients than controls.

The chain is built from TRBV6-1 and TRBJ2-4; weak D call: TRBD2 (6 bases). Sequencing was done on a sample of blood. The origin of this receptor is a girl aged 2 to 9 with multiple sclerosis. CDR3 nucleotides: TGTGCCAGCAGTGAAGGGACAAGTGGGAGGGCCAAAAACATTCAGTACTTC. This gives the protein CASSEGTSGRAKNIQYF.